This is a list of T cell receptor beta chains from one sample in a study of blood T cell repertoires in COVID-19. Sequenced by immunoSEQ multiplex PCR; TCRdb stores in-frame clones only, minus some. The table lists just under 90,000 clones, around 72% of them singletons. The sequenced sample consisted of peripheral blood. These receptors came from a woman at least 80 years old with acute or convalescent COVID-19. The CDR3 runs from the conserved cysteine through the conserved F or W. D genes are given only for firm matches. Not every row has a clone size; where given, it reads once, few, many or a size class.

abundance,j_gene,len,v_gene,d_gene,CDR3nt,CDR3aa
-,TRBJ1-1,12,TRBV10-3,TRBD1,TGTGCCGCGGGACAGGGGATGACTGAAGCTTTCTTT,CAAGQGMTEAFF
-,TRBJ1-5,16,TRBV18,-,TGTGCCAGCTCACCACCACAGGGAGTAAGCAATCAGCCCCAGCATTTT,CASSPPQGVSNQPQHF
-,TRBJ2-1,18,TRBV9,TRBD2,TGTGCCAGCAGCGTAGCTAGTACTAGCGGGCGCCTAGTAGGGGAGCAGTTCTTC,CASSVASTSGRLVGEQFF
-,TRBJ2-5,16,TRBV5-4,-,TGTGCCAGCAGCTTACAATCAGGGCCCTTTCAAGAGACCCAGTACTTC,CASSLQSGPFQETQYF
-,TRBJ1-1,13,TRBV6-4,-,TGTGCCAGCAGGAGACAGTTGAACACTGAAGCTTTCTTT,CASRRQLNTEAFF
-,TRBJ2-5,13,TRBV3-1/TRBV3-2,-,TGTGCCAGCAGACCAGACAGGATAGAGACCCAGTACTTC,CASRPDRIETQYF
-,TRBJ1-2,16,TRBV24-1,-,TGTGCCACCCCCAGCCGCGGCCTTGACAGTACCGTTGGCTACACCTTC,CATPSRGLDSTVGYTF
-,TRBJ1-2,12,TRBV11-3,-,TGTGCCAGCAGCTACGGTGGCTATGGCTACACCTTC,CASSYGGYGYTF
-,TRBJ1-1,15,TRBV18,-,TGTGCCAGCTCATCCCAGGGGACGGGGAACACTGAAGCTTTCTTT,CASSSQGTGNTEAFF
few,TRBJ1-3,13,TRBV7-8,-,TGTGCCAGCAGTGTCTGGGGAGCCAACACCATATATTTT,CASSVWGANTIYF
few,TRBJ1-6,15,TRBV4-2,TRBD1,TGTGCCAGCAGCCAAGAGGGACAGGATAATTCACCCCTCCACTTT,CASSQEGQDNSPLHF
-,TRBJ1-6,16,TRBV5-1,-,TGCGCCAGCAGCTTCACCTCTCGACTGGAGTATTCACCCCTCCACTTT,CASSFTSRLEYSPLHF
-,TRBJ2-1,14,TRBV24-1,TRBD2,TGTGCCACCAGTGATTTCACTAGCGGGAATGAGCAGTTCTTC,CATSDFTSGNEQFF
-,TRBJ2-2,14,TRBV9,-,TGTGCCAGCAGCGTAGGTCAGGGAACCGGGGAGCTGTTTTTT,CASSVGQGTGELFF
-,TRBJ1-1,14,TRBV2,TRBD1,TGTGCCACCCGGAGGGGACAGGGGAACACTGAAGCTTTCTTT,CATRRGQGNTEAFF
-,TRBJ1-1,13,TRBV7-9,-,TGTGCCAGCCAGGGCATTTTGAACACTGAAGCTTTCTTT,CASQGILNTEAFF
-,TRBJ1-6,15,TRBV7-9,TRBD1,TGTGCCAGCAGCTTAGGACAGGGTGGTAATTCACCCCTCCACTTT,CASSLGQGGNSPLHF
-,TRBJ1-6,16,TRBV15,-,TGTGCCACCAGCCCCCTGGTAACAGGTTCTAATTCACCCCTCCACTTT,CATSPLVTGSNSPLHF
-,TRBJ2-4,19,TRBV15,TRBD1,TGTGCCACCAGCAGAGATAGGTCAGGGGGAAAGGCGGCCAAAAACATTCAGTACTTC,CATSRDRSGGKAAKNIQYF
-,TRBJ1-3,15,TRBV19,-,TGTGCCAGTAGTATTGACAGCTACTCTGGAAACACCATATATTTT,CASSIDSYSGNTIYF
-,TRBJ2-7,15,TRBV4-2,TRBD1,TGTGCCAGCAGCCAAGATCGACAGGGACCCTACGAGCAGTACTTC,CASSQDRQGPYEQYF
few,TRBJ2-5,16,TRBV5-1,TRBD2,TGCGCCAGCAGCCTAATGGCGGGGGGGCCCGGGGAGACCCAGTACTTC,CASSLMAGGPGETQYF
-,TRBJ2-1,16,TRBV5-1,-,TGCGCCAGCAGCTTGGCGGGTGCAGGGCTTCTGAATGAGCAGTTCTTC,CASSLAGAGLLNEQFF
-,TRBJ2-1,15,TRBV5-1,-,TGCGCCAGCAGCTTGGGACAGGGAGGCTACAATGAGCAGTTCTTC,CASSLGQGGYNEQFF
-,TRBJ1-1,15,TRBV19,-,TGTGCCAGTAGTCCCCTGGCAGACTCGAACACTGAAGCTTTCTTT,CASSPLADSNTEAFF
-,TRBJ1-6,11,TRBV5-1,-,TGCGCCAGCAGCTTGAGACCAGGGCTCCACTTT,CASSLRPGLHF
many,TRBJ1-4,14,TRBV7-9,-,TGTGCCAGCAGCACGACAGGATTTAATGAAAAACTGTTTTTT,CASSTTGFNEKLFF
-,TRBJ1-2,15,TRBV5-1,TRBD1,TGCGCCAGCAGCCCCCGGGACAGATCTAACTATGGCTACACCTTC,CASSPRDRSNYGYTF
-,TRBJ2-5,14,TRBV5-1,-,TGCGCCAGCAGCTTCCAGGGGTACCAAGAGACCCAGTACTTC,CASSFQGYQETQYF
-,TRBJ1-3,18,TRBV7-3,-,TGTGCCAGCAGCCCTACCACCCGCAAGATTCTCTCTGGAAACACCATATATTTT,CASSPTTRKILSGNTIYF
many,TRBJ2-2,14,TRBV7-9,-,TGTGCCAGCAGCTCCCTCAGGAACACCGGGGAGCTGTTTTTT,CASSSLRNTGELFF
-,TRBJ1-2,14,TRBV2,-,TGTGCCAGTTCCAATGGGCTGTTAAACTATGGCTACACCTTC,CASSNGLLNYGYTF
-,TRBJ1-6,12,TRBV7-8,-,TGTGCCAGCAGCTTAAAACGGTCACCCCTCCACTTT,CASSLKRSPLHF
few,TRBJ2-5,13,TRBV6-5,-,TGTGCCAGCAGTTATACGGCCGGGGAGACCCAGTACTTC,CASSYTAGETQYF
few,TRBJ2-7,15,TRBV9,-,TGTGCCAGCAGCGTCGAGGGAGGCATCACCTACGAGCAGTACTTC,CASSVEGGITYEQYF
-,TRBJ1-1,14,TRBV4-3,-,TGCGCCAGCAGCCAATCATACTCGAACACTGAAGCTTTCTTT,CASSQSYSNTEAFF
-,TRBJ1-6,15,TRBV19,TRBD1,TGTGCCACAAGACAGGGGACCACCTATAATTCACCCCTCCACTTT,CATRQGTTYNSPLHF
-,TRBJ2-3,14,TRBV10-3,TRBD1,TGTGCCATCAGCATCGGGACAGGGAGGGATACGCAGTATTTT,CAISIGTGRDTQYF
-,TRBJ2-4,16,TRBV7-2,TRBD1,TGTGCCAGCAGCTTAGCAAACAGGGGAACCAAAAACATTCAGTACTTC,CASSLANRGTKNIQYF
-,TRBJ1-5,15,TRBV19,TRBD1,TGTGCCAGTAGGATGGACAGGGACGGAAATCAGCCCCAGCATTTT,CASRMDRDGNQPQHF
-,TRBJ2-3,15,TRBV5-1,TRBD2,TGCGCCAGCAGCTTGGTCCCTAGCGGGCTCGAGACGCAGTATTTT,CASSLVPSGLETQYF
-,TRBJ2-1,17,TRBV27,TRBD2,TGTGCCAGCAGTTTATTTAGCGGGGGGGCATCTTACAATGAGCAGTTCTTC,CASSLFSGGASYNEQFF
-,TRBJ1-4,12,TRBV13,-,TGTGCCAGCAGCTTATTAGATGAAAAACTGTTTTTT,CASSLLDEKLFF
-,TRBJ2-5,14,TRBV7-8,-,TGTGCCAGCAGCCGAGAGCTGGGGTGGGGGGCCCAGTACTTC,CASSRELGWGAQYF
-,TRBJ2-2,18,TRBV4-3,-,TGCGCCAGCAGCCAAGAAGCACTAGCCCTCCTGAACACCGGGGAGCTGTTTTTT,CASSQEALALLNTGELFF
-,TRBJ1-6,14,TRBV19,TRBD1,TGTGCCAGTAGTACCGGGACAGACAATTCACCCCTCCACTTT,CASSTGTDNSPLHF
-,TRBJ1-1,14,TRBV5-8,-,TGTGCCAGCAGCTTGGCGGCGGCAAACACTGAAGCTTTCTTT,CASSLAAANTEAFF
-,TRBJ2-7,15,TRBV3-1/TRBV3-2,-,TGTGCCAGCAGCCAACAAAGCGGAATCTCCTACGAGCAGTACTTC,CASSQQSGISYEQYF
few,TRBJ2-7,14,TRBV5-1,-,TGCGCCAGCAGCGAACAGGGGAGGCCGGACGAGCAGTACTTC,CASSEQGRPDEQYF
-,TRBJ1-4,12,TRBV6-5,-,TGTGCCAGCAAACAGGGTGATGAAAAACTGTTTTTT,CASKQGDEKLFF
-,TRBJ1-3,13,TRBV3-1/TRBV3-2,-,TGTGCCAGCAGCCCCCTTTTCCGAAACACCATATATTTT,CASSPLFRNTIYF
-,TRBJ1-5,12,TRBV19,-,TGTGCCAGTAGTATCGGGGATCAGCCCCAGCATTTT,CASSIGDQPQHF
-,TRBJ2-3,15,TRBV4-2,TRBD1,TGTGCCAGCAGTCCGCTGAGGGGGCAGGGAGATACGCAGTATTTT,CASSPLRGQGDTQYF
-,TRBJ2-3,14,TRBV5-1,-,TGCGCCAGCAGCTCCCGGGATTTCACAGATACGCAGTATTTT,CASSSRDFTDTQYF
-,TRBJ2-7,13,TRBV19,-,TGTGCCACCGGACTCAGGGGCTCCTACGAGCAGTACTTC,CATGLRGSYEQYF
-,TRBJ2-7,16,TRBV6-1,TRBD1,TGTGCCAGCAGTGACGCATGGGGACAGGAATACACCGAGCAGTACTTC,CASSDAWGQEYTEQYF
-,TRBJ2-3,16,TRBV24-1,TRBD1,TGTGCCACCAGTGATCCGGACAGGGAGAGCACAGATACGCAGTATTTT,CATSDPDRESTDTQYF
-,TRBJ2-5,14,TRBV7-9,-,TGTGCCAGCAGCCCCCCGGGGGGCAGGGAGACCCAGTACTTC,CASSPPGGRETQYF